This entry features one TCR beta chain sequence. Its antigen is not known. The data belong to a study of identical twins. Study-wide points: There was more out-of-frame TCR alpha sharing in monozygotic twins than models estimated. There is a chance that invariant MAIT and iNKT cells partially muddied zero-insertion analyses.

Trimming removed 0 bases from V and 4 bases from J, with 7 bases in between. This CDR3 region has 13 residues. CDR1 is SGDLS, CDR2 YYNGEE, per germline. TCRdb reanalysed the 5' RACE reads using MiXCR and keeps one entry per CDR3 protein. Altogether 1.5 million to 2 million distinct CDR3 sequences are present, less than 35% being singletons, with the ten largest covering approximately 0.29%. Everyone who donated was a healthy Caucasian. This TCR derives from a newborn girl in good health. What was sequenced was cord blood. The chain links TRBV9 to TRBJ1-1; D remains ambiguous. DNA of the CDR3: TGTGCCAGCAGCGTAGGTCCCGGCACTGAAGCTTTCTTT. It encodes CASSVGPGTEAFF.